The count of the clone carrying this T cell receptor beta chain is one. For the second PCR, which ran for roughly 7 to 11 cycles, a sample-barcoded 5' primer and a J-beta primer mix were used. One entry per CDR3 protein results from TCRdb running MiXCR on the 5' RACE reads. In the table there are approximately 1.5 million distinct CDR3 sequences, less than 45% of which are singletons. The record originates from a study of blood T cells in healthy people across ages. The CDR3 sequence is 13 residues long. The germline V and J ends were trimmed by 0 bases and 5 bases, with 5 bases remaining between them. Germline V gene sequence: CDR1 MNHEY, CDR2 SVGAGI.

This chain joins TRBV6-5 and TRBJ2-1; a possible D gene is TRBD1 (5 bases). The specimen sequenced was blood. This clonotype originated in a woman aged 18-29 years in good health. CDR3 in amino acids: CASSYSQDNEQFF. CDR3 sequence (DNA): TGTGCCAGCAGTTACTCACAGGACAATGAGCAGTTCTTC.